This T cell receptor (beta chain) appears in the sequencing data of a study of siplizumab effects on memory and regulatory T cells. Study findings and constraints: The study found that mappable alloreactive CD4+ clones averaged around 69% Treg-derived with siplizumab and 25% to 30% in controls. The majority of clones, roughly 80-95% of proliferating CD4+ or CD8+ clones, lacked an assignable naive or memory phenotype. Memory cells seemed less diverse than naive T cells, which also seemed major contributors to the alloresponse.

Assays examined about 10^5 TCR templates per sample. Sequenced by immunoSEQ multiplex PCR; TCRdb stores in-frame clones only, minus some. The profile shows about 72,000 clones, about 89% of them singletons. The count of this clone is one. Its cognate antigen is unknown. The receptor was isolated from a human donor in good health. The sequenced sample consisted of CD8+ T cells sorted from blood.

The CDR3 here is CASSLSPSGEGTFGYEQYF. CDR3 nucleotide sequence: TGTGCCAGCAGTTTATCCCCGTCGGGGGAGGGTACCTTTGGATACGAGCAGTACTTC. V is TRBV27 and J is TRBJ2-7; 7 bases line up with TRBD2. V was clipped by 0 bases and J by 4 bases; unmatched bases: 18. Germline V gene data show CDR1 as MNHEY and CDR2 as SMNVEV (reference sequence). The CDR3 loop spans 19 amino acids.